This T cell receptor (beta chain) was retrieved from a study of post-analysis software for immune sequencing data. This clonotype has more than one count but fewer than ten. What it recognizes is unknown. Prepared libraries of TCR beta cDNA carried unique molecular identifiers. Between about 0.85 and 11 million T cells gave rise to around 500,000 cDNA molecules. TCRdb processed the PCR reads anew with MiXCR; each CDR3 protein has one entry. The table shows about half a million distinct CDR3 sequences, with approximately 46% occurring only once. Points from the study as a whole: Strong co-clustering by F measure linked samples that shared a preparation batch.

The specimen sequenced was blood. The receptor was derived from a girl under 18 with multiple sclerosis.

The CDR3 reads CASSPGGGANVLTF. The CDR3 nucleotides read TGCGCCAGCAGCCCAGGTGGTGGGGCCAACGTCCTGACTTTC. The V call is TRBV5-1, the J call TRBJ2-6, with D unclear. Looked up from germline, CDR1 is SGHRS and CDR2 is YFSETQ. Trimming cost V 4 bases and J 3 bases, with 8 bases left between them. The CDR3 extends over 14 amino acids.